Each of the 15 T cell receptor beta chains below was sequenced from the same sample in a study of response to subunit inactivated influenza vaccine. A single record per CDR3 protein comes from TCRdb applying MiXCR to the RT-PCR reads. The sample lists about 190,000 distinct CDR3 sequences, approximately 14% occurring once. The starting material was CD8+ T cells sorted from PBMCs, obtained more than 4 days after vaccination. These receptors originate from a man aged 45-60 years who received an inactivated influenza vaccine.

This clonotype was recorded a few times. This sequence joins TRBV5-1 and TRBJ2-7; D is tentatively TRBD1 or TRBD2 (5 bases each). V lost 4 bases and J lost 0, with 14 bases in between. Germline CDR1 reads SGHRS; CDR2 reads YFSETQ. This CDR3 comprises 15 residues. CDR3 protein: CASSIGTASSYEQYF. In nucleotides, the CDR3 is TGCGCCAGCAGCATAGGGACGGCTAGCTCCTACGAGCAGTACTTC.

This clonotype was counted between two and nine times. The V gene is TRBV2, the J gene TRBJ2-3, with D tentatively TRBD2 (7 bases). CDR3 length equals 18 residues. The V and J ends lost 3 bases and 5 bases respectively, with 24 bases between them. From germline, CDR1 is SNHLY and CDR2 FYNNEI. The CDR3 reads CASSDLRGRGIEGDTQYF. The CDR3 nucleotides read TGTGCCAGCAGTGATTTGCGGGGGCGAGGAATAGAAGGAGATACGCAGTATTTT.

J is TRBJ2-7 and V is TRBV2, with TRBD1 as a possible D gene (6 bases). V was trimmed by 4 bases and J by 2 bases, leaving 12 bases between them. CDR3 length equals 14 residues. Germline V gene data show CDR1 as SNHLY and CDR2 as FYNNEI. The CDR3 reads CASSGDAGAYEQYF. The CDR3 DNA reads TGTGCCAGCAGTGGGGATGCAGGGGCCTACGAGCAGTACTTC.

The J gene is TRBJ2-2, the V gene TRBV18, with 9 bases lining up with TRBD1. This CDR3 has 16 residues. Per germline, CDR1 KGHSH and CDR2 LQKENI. V shed 2 bases, J shed 0 bases, and the junction held 1 base outside the gene matches. This chain's CDR3 is CASSPRDRANTGELFF. CDR3 DNA: TGTGCCAGCTCACCAAGGGACAGGGCGAACACCGGGGAGCTGTTTTTT.

This clonotype has a handful of counts. V is TRBV29-1 and J is TRBJ2-1; D ambiguous. The CDR3 has 18 amino acids. The germline V gene encodes CDR1 SQVTM and CDR2 ANQGSEA. The V end lost 7 bases, the J end lost 0 bases, and 25 bases lay between the germline ends. The CDR3 loop is CSAVGLVLQMSSYNEQFF. The CDR3 DNA reads as TGCAGCGCTGTGGGTCTGGTCCTCCAGATGAGCTCCTACAATGAGCAGTTCTTC.

V is TRBV28 and J is TRBJ2-7, with no clear D. The length of the CDR3 is 13 residues. With 5 bases removed from V and 6 bases from J, the gap between germline ends came to 14 bases. Germline values: CDR1 MDHEN, CDR2 SYDVKM. CDR3 sequence: CASSHTSRGEQYF. CDR3 bases: TGTGCCAGCAGTCACACATCAAGAGGCGAGCAGTACTTC.

The gene calls are TRBV9 and TRBJ2-2, with D maybe TRBD2 (7 bases). Germline assignment: CDR1 SGDLS and CDR2 YYNGEE. This CDR3 is built from 18 residues. V lost 0 bases and J 4 bases, leaving 19 bases between the germline ends. CDR3 sequence (DNA): TGTGCCAGCAGCGTAGCTTTAGGGGGGGAAAGGCCCACCGGGGAGCTGTTTTTT. Translating gives CASSVALGGERPTGELFF.

This clonotype was picked up a small number of times. The CDR3 region is CASSSTWNRDDPDEQFF. CDR3 DNA: TGTGCCAGCAGCTCCACCTGGAACCGGGACGACCCAGATGAGCAGTTCTTC. V and J are TRBV11-2 and TRBJ2-1; D is perhaps TRBD1 or TRBD2 (5 bases each). The germline gives CDR1 SGHAT, CDR2 FQNNGV. V lost 4 bases to trimming and J lost 8 bases, with 24 bases between them. The CDR3 covers 17 residues.

This clonotype has only a few counts. The rearrangement uses TRBV28 and TRBJ2-1; 11 bases match TRBD2. V was pared by 5 bases and J by 11 bases, with 14 bases of the junction left unmatched. The germline V gene encodes CDR1 MDHEN and CDR2 SYDVKM. This CDR3 is built from 16 residues. The CDR3 region has the DNA TGTGCCAGCAGTCCATATAGCGGGAGGGCCGTCGATCAGCAGTTCTTC. It yields the protein CASSPYSGRAVDQQFF. The variable domain in full, completed from reference TRBV28 and TRBJ2-1, reads DVKVTQSSRYLVKRTGEKVFLECVQDMDHENMFWYRQDPGLGLRLIYFSYDVKMKEKGDIPEGYSVSREKKERFSLILESASTNQTSMYLCASSPYSGRAVDQQFFGPGTRLTVL.

This chain uses TRBV6-2 or TRBV6-3 with TRBJ2-7; TRBD1 matches at 8 bases. Germline V gene data show CDR1 as MNHEY and CDR2 as SVGEGT. The CDR3 length is 13 residues. Unmatched junction bases numbered 6, after V lost 6 bases and J lost 5 bases. Written as DNA, the CDR3 is TGTGCCAGCAGCCCTCAGGGGGCCCACGAGCAGTACTTC. This gives the protein CASSPQGAHEQYF.

The gene calls are TRBV29-1 and TRBJ2-7; a possible D gene is TRBD2 (7 bases). Trimming removed 4 bases at V and 0 bases at J, with 13 bases between. Germline values: CDR1 SQVTM, CDR2 ANQGSEA. The CDR3 covers 14 residues. CDR3 sequence: CSVGGGQLSYEQYF. CDR3 sequence (DNA): TGCAGCGTTGGGGGGGGGCAGCTCTCCTACGAGCAGTACTTC.

This clonotype was picked up many times. V is TRBV4-3 and J is TRBJ2-6; D might be TRBD1 (6 bases). The V end lost 2 bases, the J end lost 0 bases, and 14 bases lay between the germline ends. The germline V gene has CDR1 LGHNA and CDR2 YSLEER. CDR3 length: 18 residues. The CDR3 DNA reads as TGCGCCAGCAGCCAATTATGGGGGACACCCTCTGGGGCCAACGTCCTGACTTTC. This codes for CASSQLWGTPSGANVLTF.

V is TRBV4-2 and J is TRBJ2-1; D remains ambiguous. There are 15 residues in the CDR3. Germline V gene data show CDR1 as LGHNA and CDR2 as YNFKEQ. The ends were cut back, 0 bases at V and 5 bases at J, with 11 bases in the middle. The DNA of the CDR3 is TGTGCCAGCAGCCAAGAGATGGTTGGGAACAATGAGCAGTTCTTC. This gives the protein CASSQEMVGNNEQFF.

This sequence joins TRBV6-5 and TRBJ2-7; 8 bases map to TRBD1. Germline assignment: CDR1 MNHEY and CDR2 SVGAGI. This CDR3 has 15 residues. V was pared by 2 bases and J by 1 base, with 4 bases of the junction left unmatched. The CDR3: CASSYPTGGSYEQYF. In DNA, the CDR3 is TGTGCCAGCAGTTACCCCACAGGGGGTTCCTACGAGCAGTACTTC.

This clonotype was seen only a few times. The CDR3, as DNA: TGTGCCAGCAGCCTTTATCCGGGACAGGGCGACTATGGCTACACCTTC. It yields the protein CASSLYPGQGDYGYTF. The chain is built from TRBV12-3 or TRBV12-4 and TRBJ1-2, with 9 bases fitting TRBD1. The CDR3 spans 16 residues. The V segment lost 6 bases and the J segment 3 bases; nucleotides outside the gene matches: 11.